This T cell receptor (beta chain) emerged from a study of PD-1 blockade in classical Hodgkin lymphoma. Study observations and caveats: Diversity in CD4+ TCRs, unlike that measured in CD8+ TCRs, had risen significantly by C4D1. Relapsed/refractory patients reportedly had the lowest baseline TCR diversity, below newly diagnosed patients, who were below healthy donors.

Trimming took 3 bases from V and 6 from J, leaving 6 bases between them. The CDR3 extends over 11 amino acids. Per the germline V gene, CDR1 is WNHNN and CDR2 is SYGVQD (reference sequence). All trial patients relapsed after autologous stem cell transplantation. The repertoire was sequenced with immunoSEQ multiplex PCR; TCRdb's copy has only in-frame clones and lacks some. The top ten hold about a fifth of the sample, which has about 22,000 clones, approximately 69% seen once. On this clone itself: Antigen unknown.

The rearrangement uses TRBV10-1 and TRBJ2-7; D is ambiguous. The clonotype originates from a human donor with classical Hodgkin lymphoma. This sample comprised peripheral blood mononuclear cells (PBMCs), obtained at baseline. The CDR3: CASSENGEQYF. The DNA for the CDR3 is TGCGCCAGCAGTGAAAATGGCGAGCAGTACTTC.